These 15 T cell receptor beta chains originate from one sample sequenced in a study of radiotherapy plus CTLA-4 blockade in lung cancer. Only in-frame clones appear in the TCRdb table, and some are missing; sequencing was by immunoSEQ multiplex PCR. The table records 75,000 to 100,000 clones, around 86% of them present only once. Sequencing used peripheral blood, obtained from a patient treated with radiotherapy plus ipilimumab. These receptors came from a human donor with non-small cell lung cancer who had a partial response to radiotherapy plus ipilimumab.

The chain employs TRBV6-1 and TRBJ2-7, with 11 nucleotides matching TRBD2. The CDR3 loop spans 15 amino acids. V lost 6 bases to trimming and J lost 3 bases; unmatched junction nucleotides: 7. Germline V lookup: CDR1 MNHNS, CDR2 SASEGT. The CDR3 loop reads CASRGYSGRVYEQYF. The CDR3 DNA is TGTGCCAGCAGGGGGTATAGCGGGAGGGTCTACGAGCAGTACTTC.

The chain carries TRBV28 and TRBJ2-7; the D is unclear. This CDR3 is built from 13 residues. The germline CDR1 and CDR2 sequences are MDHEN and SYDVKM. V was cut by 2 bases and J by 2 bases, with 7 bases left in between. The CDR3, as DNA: TGTGCCAGCAGTTTACCCCAGGCCTACGAGCAGTACTTC. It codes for CASSLPQAYEQYF.

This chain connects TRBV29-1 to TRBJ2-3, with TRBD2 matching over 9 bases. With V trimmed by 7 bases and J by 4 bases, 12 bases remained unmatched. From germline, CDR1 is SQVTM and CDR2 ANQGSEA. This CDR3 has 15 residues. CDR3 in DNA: TGCAGCGCGAATGGGCGGGGGGGCGCGGCAGATACGCAGTATTTT. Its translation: CSANGRGGAADTQYF.

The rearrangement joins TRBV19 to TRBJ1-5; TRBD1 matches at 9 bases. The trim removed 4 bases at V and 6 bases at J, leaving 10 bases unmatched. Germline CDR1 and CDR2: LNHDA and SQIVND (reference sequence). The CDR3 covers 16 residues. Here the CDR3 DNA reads TGTGCCAGTAGTACCACAGGGGGCCACGACTCTCAGCCCCAGCATTTT. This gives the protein CASSTTGGHDSQPQHF. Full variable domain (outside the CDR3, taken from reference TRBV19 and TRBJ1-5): DGGITQSPKYLFRKEGQNVTLSCEQNLNHDAMYWYRQDPGQGLRLIYYSQIVNDFQKGDIAEGYSVSREKKESFPLTVTSAQKNPTAFYLCASSTTGGHDSQPQHFGDGTRLSIL.

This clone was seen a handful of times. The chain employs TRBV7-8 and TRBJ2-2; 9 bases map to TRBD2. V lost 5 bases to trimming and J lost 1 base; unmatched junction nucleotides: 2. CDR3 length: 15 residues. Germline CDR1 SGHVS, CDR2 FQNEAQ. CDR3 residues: CASSRSGRNTGELFF. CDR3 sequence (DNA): TGTGCCAGCAGCCGTAGCGGGAGGAACACCGGGGAGCTGTTTTTT.

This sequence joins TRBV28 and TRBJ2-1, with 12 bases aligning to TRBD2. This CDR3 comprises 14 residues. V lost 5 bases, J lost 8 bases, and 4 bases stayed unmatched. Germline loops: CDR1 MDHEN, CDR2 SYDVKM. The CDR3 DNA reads TGTGCCAGCAGTACGACTAGCGGGAGCCATGAGCAGTTCTTC. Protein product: CASSTTSGSHEQFF.

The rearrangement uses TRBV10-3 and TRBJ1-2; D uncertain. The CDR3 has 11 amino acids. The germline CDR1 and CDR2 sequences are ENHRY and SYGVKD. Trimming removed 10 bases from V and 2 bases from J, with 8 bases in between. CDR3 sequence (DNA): TGTGCCACCTCTACGAACTATGGCTACACCTTC. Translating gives CATSTNYGYTF.

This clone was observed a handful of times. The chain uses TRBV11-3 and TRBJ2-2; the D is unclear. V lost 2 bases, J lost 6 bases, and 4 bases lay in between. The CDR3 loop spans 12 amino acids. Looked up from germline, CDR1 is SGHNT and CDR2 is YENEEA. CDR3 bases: TGTGCCAGCAGCTTACTCCCCGGGGAGCTGTTTTTT. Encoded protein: CASSLLPGELFF.

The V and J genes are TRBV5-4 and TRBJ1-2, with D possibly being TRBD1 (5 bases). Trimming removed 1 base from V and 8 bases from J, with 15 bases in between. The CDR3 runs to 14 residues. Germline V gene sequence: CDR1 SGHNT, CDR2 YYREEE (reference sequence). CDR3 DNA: TGTGCCAGCAGCTTGAGCTCCCAGGGTGGAGGCTACACCTTC. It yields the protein CASSLSSQGGGYTF.

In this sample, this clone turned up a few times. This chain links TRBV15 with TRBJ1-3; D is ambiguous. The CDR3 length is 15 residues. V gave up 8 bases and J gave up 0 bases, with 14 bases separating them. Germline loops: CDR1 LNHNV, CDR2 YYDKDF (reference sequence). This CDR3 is CATSVRGDSGNTIYF. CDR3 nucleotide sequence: TGTGCCACCTCTGTTCGGGGAGACTCTGGAAACACCATATATTTT.

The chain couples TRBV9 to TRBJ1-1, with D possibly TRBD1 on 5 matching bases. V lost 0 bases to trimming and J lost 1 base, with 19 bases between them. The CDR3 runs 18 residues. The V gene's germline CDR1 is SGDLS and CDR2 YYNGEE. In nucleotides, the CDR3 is TGTGCCAGCAGCGTAGCAGGCAGGGTGGGACTGGGGAACACTGAAGCTTTCTTT. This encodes CASSVAGRVGLGNTEAFF.

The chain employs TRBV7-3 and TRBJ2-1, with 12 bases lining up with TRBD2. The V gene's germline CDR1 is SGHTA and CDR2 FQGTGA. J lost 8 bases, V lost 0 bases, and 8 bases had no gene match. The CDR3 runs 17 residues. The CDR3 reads CASSLTGTSGFLYEQFF. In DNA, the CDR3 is TGTGCCAGCAGCTTAACGGGGACTAGCGGGTTCCTATATGAGCAGTTCTTC.

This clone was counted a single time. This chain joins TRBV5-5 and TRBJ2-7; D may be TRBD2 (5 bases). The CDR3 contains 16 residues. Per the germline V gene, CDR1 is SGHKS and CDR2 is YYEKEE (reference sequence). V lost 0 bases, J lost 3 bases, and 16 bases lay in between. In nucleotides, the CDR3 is TGTGCCAGCAGCTTGGGACTCGGGGAATGGAACTACGAGCAGTACTTC. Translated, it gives CASSLGLGEWNYEQYF.

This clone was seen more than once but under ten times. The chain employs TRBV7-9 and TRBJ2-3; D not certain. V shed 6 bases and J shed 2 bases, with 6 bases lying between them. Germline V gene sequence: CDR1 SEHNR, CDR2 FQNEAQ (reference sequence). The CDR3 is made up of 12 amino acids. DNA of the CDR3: TGTGCCAGCAGTGGAGACACAGATACGCAGTATTTT. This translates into CASSGDTDTQYF.

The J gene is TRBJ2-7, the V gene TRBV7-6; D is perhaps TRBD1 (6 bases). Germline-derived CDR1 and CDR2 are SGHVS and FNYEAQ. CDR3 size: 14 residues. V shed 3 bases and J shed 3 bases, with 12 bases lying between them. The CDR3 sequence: CASSLGAGRYEQYF. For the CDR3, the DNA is TGTGCCAGCAGCTTGGGGGCAGGGCGCTACGAGCAGTACTTC.